Listed here are 8 T cell receptor beta chains from one sample, sequenced in a study of blood T cell repertoires in COVID-19 (TCRdb year 2020). Library construction relied on the immunoSEQ multiplex PCR assay. Here the immuneACCESS table is served through TCRdb, limited to in-frame sequences with V and J called. Missing clones are a known gap in these copies; in checked studies unresolved V genes cover under half, and the rest lacks a known reason. In this sample the table shows approximately 330,000 clones, approximately 90% of which occur a single time. The ten largest clones add up to more than 7.5% of the sample. The specimen sequenced was peripheral blood. Every receptor here comes from a man younger than 45 with COVID-19, enrolled during active disease.

The chain recombines TRBV27 with TRBJ1-2; D call uncertain. This CDR3 has 14 amino acids. Germline CDR1 MNHEY, CDR2 SMNVEV (reference sequence). Trimming shortened V by 2 bases and J by 3 bases, and 10 bases separated the two germline ends. The CDR3 nucleotides are TGTGCCAGCAGTTTAAGTCCACAACACTATGGCTACACCTTC. Amino acid sequence: CASSLSPQHYGYTF.

The chain couples TRBV6-6 to TRBJ1-4; TRBD1 aligns across 8 bases. The junction had 7 bases not matched to a gene; V was cut back by 2 bases and J by 8 bases. The CDR3 totals 15 residues. CDR1 is MNHNY, CDR2 SVGAGI, per germline (reference sequence). The CDR3 DNA reads as TGTGCCAGCAGTTACAAAGGACAGGGTAGCGAAAAACTGTTTTTT. It translates to CASSYKGQGSEKLFF.

The chain uses TRBV6-5 and TRBJ1-5; 10 positions agree with TRBD1. V lost 4 bases to trimming and J lost 0 bases; unmatched junction nucleotides: 0. Per the germline V gene, CDR1 is MNHEY and CDR2 is SVGAGI. The CDR3 covers 15 residues. CDR3 residues: CASSWTGGSNQPQHF. CDR3 in DNA: TGTGCCAGCAGTTGGACAGGGGGTAGCAATCAGCCCCAGCATTTT.

The chain couples TRBV5-1 to TRBJ1-2; 7 bases are shared with TRBD1. Trimming at V came to 2 bases and at J to 3 bases, leaving 10 bases not matched to a gene. The germline gives CDR1 SGHRS, CDR2 YFSETQ. The CDR3 is 16 amino acids. CDR3 region: CASSFSYRGSDYGYTF. The CDR3 DNA sequence: TGCGCCAGCAGCTTCTCATACAGGGGCTCGGACTATGGCTACACCTTC.

This clone was counted once. J is TRBJ2-3 and V is TRBV20-1; 9 bases match TRBD2. CDR1 and CDR2 from the germline V gene are DFQATT and SNEGSKA (reference sequence). V dropped 3 bases and J dropped 2; count of bases not matched to a gene: 3. This CDR3 has 14 amino acids. The CDR3 loop reads CSASTSGPTDTQYF. CDR3 DNA sequence: TGCAGTGCTAGTACTAGCGGGCCCACAGATACGCAGTATTTT.

The V and J genes are TRBV5-1 and TRBJ1-1, with TRBD1 as a possible D gene (6 bases). Germline CDR1 is SGHRS and CDR2 is YFSETQ. With 4 bases removed from V and 5 bases from J, the gap between germline ends came to 21 bases. CDR3 length: 16 residues. In DNA, the CDR3 is TGCGCCAGCAGCGATCGGCTAACAGGGCGGGGGACTGAAGCTTTCTTT. This sequence encodes CASSDRLTGRGTEAFF.

J is TRBJ1-1 and V is TRBV28, with D possibly being TRBD1 (5 bases). V was shortened by 6 bases and J by 4 bases, with 21 bases between the two germline ends. CDR1 is MDHEN and CDR2 is SYDVKM in the germline V gene. The CDR3 runs to 16 residues. The chain's CDR3 is CASRFTGTEFSTEAFF. For the CDR3, the DNA is TGTGCCAGCAGATTTACAGGAACGGAGTTTTCCACTGAAGCTTTCTTT.

This sequence joins TRBV6-5 and TRBJ1-4, with 8 bases matching TRBD1. Germline V lookup: CDR1 MNHEY, CDR2 SVGAGI. This CDR3 is 15 amino acids long. V was pared by 6 bases and J by 5 bases, with 8 bases of the junction left unmatched. CDR3 in amino acids: CASRSTGAGNEKLFF. The CDR3 DNA follows: TGTGCCAGCAGGTCGACAGGGGCAGGAAATGAAAAACTGTTTTTT.